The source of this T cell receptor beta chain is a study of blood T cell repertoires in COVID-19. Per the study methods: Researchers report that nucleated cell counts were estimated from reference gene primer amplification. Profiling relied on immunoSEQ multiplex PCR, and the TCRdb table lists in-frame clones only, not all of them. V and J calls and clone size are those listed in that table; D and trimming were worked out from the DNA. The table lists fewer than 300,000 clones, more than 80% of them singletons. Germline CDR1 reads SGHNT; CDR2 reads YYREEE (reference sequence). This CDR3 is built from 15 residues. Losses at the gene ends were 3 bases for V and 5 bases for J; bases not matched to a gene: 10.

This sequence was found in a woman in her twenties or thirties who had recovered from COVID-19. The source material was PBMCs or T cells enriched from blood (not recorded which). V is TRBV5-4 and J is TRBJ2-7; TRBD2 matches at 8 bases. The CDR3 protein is CASSSWLAGRNEQYF. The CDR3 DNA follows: TGTGCCAGCAGCTCTTGGCTAGCGGGTAGGAACGAGCAGTACTTC.